The 32 T cell receptor beta chains in this list originate from one sample, sequenced in a study of cytomegalovirus exposure and HLA in healthy donors. Vbeta (60) and Jbeta (13) primers were used in the PCR. Some clones are missing from TCRdb's copy, which holds only in-frame ones; the method was immunoSEQ multiplex PCR. The sample lists fewer than 200,000 clones, 77% seen once, with more than 3.5% in the top ten. Sequenced: PBMCs. Source of these receptors: a young man in good health and CMV-seropositive.

This clone was recorded a few times. V usage is TRBV21-1 and J usage is TRBJ1-1. TRBV21-1 is classified as a pseudogene. The CDR3 totals 14 residues. In DNA, the CDR3 is TGTGCCAGCAGCAGATGGTCACCCGGGACTGAAGCTTTCTTT. Translating it yields CASSRWSPGTEAFF.

This clone has a handful of counts. The V gene is TRBV6-4, the J gene TRBJ2-7; TRBD1 matches 9 bases. The CDR3 is made up of 13 amino acids. The junction had 1 base not matched to a gene; V was cut back by 4 bases and J by 3 bases. CDR1 and CDR2 (germline): MRHNA, SNTAGT. CDR3 nucleotide sequence: TGTGCCAGCAGTGTGGACAGGGGCTACGAGCAGTACTTC. This gives the protein CASSVDRGYEQYF.

The chain has TRBV2 and TRBJ1-1, with TRBD1 identical over 8 bases. This CDR3 has 14 amino acids. Per germline, CDR1 SNHLY and CDR2 FYNNEI. Losses at the gene ends were 6 bases for V and 6 bases for J; bases not matched to a gene: 9. Written as DNA, the CDR3 is TGTGCCAGCAGGGACGGACAGGGAGGTCCTGAAGCTTTCTTT. It is translated as CASRDGQGGPEAFF.

This clone occurred a few times. J is TRBJ2-4 and V is TRBV28; TRBD1 agrees at 7 bases. The CDR3 has 15 amino acids. J was trimmed by 7 bases and V by 4 bases; bases with no gene match: 10. The germline CDR1 and CDR2 sequences are MDHEN and SYDVKM. CDR3 sequence: CASSSGQFETNIQYF. In DNA form, the CDR3 reads TGTGCCAGCAGTTCGGGACAGTTCGAAACTAACATTCAGTACTTC.

V and J are TRBV6-6 and TRBJ2-1, with 11 bases aligning to TRBD2. The ends lost 5 bases at V and 8 bases at J; junction bases unmatched: 11. CDR3 size: 16 residues. Germline CDR1 MNHNY, CDR2 SVGAGI (reference sequence). The CDR3: CASSPRGSGGADEQFF. The CDR3, as DNA: TGTGCCAGCAGTCCCCGTGGTAGCGGGGGGGCCGATGAGCAGTTCTTC.

This clone occurred once. The gene calls are TRBV9 and TRBJ2-7; a possible D gene is TRBD2 (6 bases). The CDR3 runs to 12 residues. The germline V and J ends were trimmed by 3 bases and 6 bases, with 10 bases remaining between them. Germline CDR1 is SGDLS and CDR2 is YYNGEE. CDR3 sequence: CASSADGSEQYF. CDR3 bases: TGTGCCAGCAGCGCCGACGGGAGCGAGCAGTACTTC.

CDR3 DNA sequence: TGTGCCAGCAGTGCTGGAGATTATGGCTACACCTTC. Its translation is CASSAGDYGYTF. V usage is TRBV6-1 and J usage is TRBJ1-2; D is ambiguous. V was trimmed by 4 bases and J by 5 bases, leaving 8 bases between them. Looked up from germline, CDR1 is MNHNS and CDR2 is SASEGT. The CDR3 spans 12 residues.

The genes are TRBV18 and TRBJ2-7; 7 nucleotides align to TRBD1. V lost 3 bases, J lost 3 bases, and 5 bases stayed unmatched. The CDR3 is 14 residues long. Germline loops: CDR1 KGHSH, CDR2 LQKENI. CDR3 residues: CASSPGQVLYEQYF. The CDR3 DNA is TGTGCCAGCTCACCTGGACAGGTCCTCTACGAGCAGTACTTC.

The chain carries TRBV10-3 and TRBJ2-7, with 10 bases identical to TRBD1. This CDR3 has 16 residues. CDR1 is ENHRY and CDR2 is SYGVKD in the germline V gene. Trimming at V came to 4 bases and at J to 1 base, leaving 7 bases not matched to a gene. CDR3 region: CAISATGTGVSYEQYF. CDR3 sequence (DNA): TGTGCCATCAGTGCGACCGGGACAGGGGTTTCCTACGAGCAGTACTTC.

V usage is TRBV30 and J usage is TRBJ1-5; D is unresolved. CDR1 and CDR2 (germline): GTSNPN, SVGIG (reference sequence). V was shortened by 3 bases and J by 16 bases, with 19 bases between the two germline ends. CDR3 length: 12 amino acids. CDR3 nucleotides: TGTGCCTGGAGCCCCGGTATTGGTCCCATCCATTTT. It codes for CAWSPGIGPIHF.

The CDR3 DNA is TGTGCCAGCAGCGTAACCGGGACAGAGCAAGAGACCCAGTACTTC. It translates to CASSVTGTEQETQYF. The V call is TRBV9, the J call TRBJ2-5; TRBD1 agrees at 7 bases. This CDR3 spans 15 amino acids. Looked up from germline, CDR1 is SGDLS and CDR2 is YYNGEE. After removal of 1 base from V and 2 bases from J, the junction contained 5 bases not matched to a gene.

The chain combines TRBV4-1 with TRBJ1-1; no clear D gene. Trimming stripped 0 bases from V and 6 bases from J, with 8 bases between. The CDR3 has 13 amino acids. From germline, CDR1 is MGHRA and CDR2 YSYEKL. CDR3 bases: TGCGCCAGCAGCCAAGAGAGGCCCGCTGAAGCTTTCTTT. It encodes CASSQERPAEAFF.

The rearrangement joins TRBV5-4 to TRBJ1-2; no reliable D call. V shed 9 bases and J shed 3 bases, with 15 bases lying between them. The CDR3 contains 13 residues. Germline CDR1 and CDR2: SGHNT and YYREEE (reference sequence). Written as DNA, the CDR3 is TGTGCCACTTCCGACGGAGCATACTATGGCTACACCTTC. Its translation is CATSDGAYYGYTF.

This rearrangement joins TRBV7-9 to TRBJ1-1; no clear D. The CDR3 totals 15 residues. Germline CDR1 and CDR2: SEHNR and FQNEAQ (reference sequence). Trimming stripped 0 bases from V and 3 bases from J, with 11 bases between. The CDR3 loop is CASSLAFMEDTEAFF. The CDR3 nucleotides are TGTGCCAGCAGCTTAGCGTTTATGGAGGACACTGAAGCTTTCTTT. The full variable domain, rest sourced from reference TRBV7-9 and TRBJ1-1, is DTGVSQNPRHKITKRGQNVTFRCDPISEHNRLYWYRQTLGQGPEFLTYFQNEAQLEKSRLLSDRFSAERPKGSFSTLEIQRTEQGDSAMYLCASSLAFMEDTEAFFGQGTRLTVV.

The chain combines TRBV2 with TRBJ1-5, with TRBD1 matching 8 bases. V trimming: 10 bases; J trimming: 1 base; junction bases outside the gene matches: 12. From germline, CDR1 is SNHLY and CDR2 FYNNEI. There are 16 residues in the CDR3. In DNA, the CDR3 is TGTGCCACCAGACAGGGGCCCCGAGACAGCAATCAGCCCCAGCATTTT. Protein sequence: CATRQGPRDSNQPQHF.

The chain carries TRBV6-4 and TRBJ1-5; no clear D. The V end lost 7 bases, the J end lost 4 bases, and 8 bases lay between the germline ends. There are 12 residues in the CDR3. The germline CDR1 and CDR2 sequences are MRHNA and SNTAGT. The CDR3 spells CASTRSNQPQHF. The CDR3 nucleotides read TGTGCCAGCACCAGGTCTAATCAGCCCCAGCATTTT.

This clone was seen only a few times. CDR3: CASSSQGLTEAFF. The CDR3, as DNA: TGTGCCAGCAGCTCTCAGGGACTCACTGAAGCTTTCTTT. This rearrangement joins TRBV7-9 to TRBJ1-1, with D possibly being TRBD1 (5 bases). Germline CDR1 reads SEHNR; CDR2 reads FQNEAQ (reference sequence). V lost 4 bases, J lost 4 bases, and 10 bases lay in between. The CDR3 covers 13 residues.

This chain links TRBV25-1 with TRBJ2-3; possible D gene TRBD2, 5 bases. Germline V gene lookup returns CDR1 MGHDK and CDR2 SYGVNS. The CDR3 consists of 13 residues. V was clipped by 7 bases and J by 0 bases, with 8 bases between them. The CDR3 DNA reads TGTGCCAGCACTCGGGAAAGCACAGATACGCAGTATTTT. Translated: CASTRESTDTQYF. Full variable domain (rest looked up from reference TRBV25-1 and TRBJ2-3): EADIYQTPRYLVIGTGKKITLECSQTMGHDKMYWYQQDPGMELHLIHYSYGVNSTEKGDLSSESTVSRIRTEHFPLTLESARPSHTSQYLCASTRESTDTQYFGPGTRLTVL.

The DNA of the CDR3 is TGCGCCAGCAGCGAGGGACAGGGGGGTGAGACCCAGTACTTC. This sequence encodes CASSEGQGGETQYF. The chain recombines TRBV5-1 with TRBJ2-5; 11 bases are a match to TRBD1. Germline assignment: CDR1 SGHRS and CDR2 YFSETQ. V dropped 4 bases and J dropped 5; count of bases not matched to a gene: 4. The CDR3 spans 14 residues.

The rearrangement uses TRBV21-1 and TRBJ2-3; whether TRBD2, the table's D call, matches the DNA was not checked. TRBV21-1 is a recognized pseudogene. CDR3 length equals 10 residues. DNA of the CDR3: TGTGCGCGGAGGCACCTCACGCAGTATTTT. It yields the protein CARRHLTQYF.

A few counts support this clone. This chain connects TRBV6-5 to TRBJ1-1; D remains ambiguous. CDR3 length equals 13 residues. The V gene's germline CDR1 is MNHEY and CDR2 SVGAGI. V lost 2 bases to trimming and J lost 11 bases, with 15 bases between them. CDR3 sequence reads: CASSYPDGTRAFF. In DNA, the CDR3 is TGTGCCAGCAGTTACCCGGACGGTACTAGGGCTTTCTTT.

The chain combines TRBV30 with TRBJ2-1, with 8 positions matching TRBD1. Trimming at V came to 1 base and at J to 8 bases, leaving 7 bases not matched to a gene. Germline V gives CDR1 GTSNPN, CDR2 SVGIG (reference sequence). The CDR3 totals 14 residues. The CDR3 protein is CAWSEAGGLDEQFF. CDR3 sequence (DNA): TGTGCCTGGAGTGAAGCAGGGGGCTTGGATGAGCAGTTCTTC.

This rearrangement joins TRBV15 to TRBJ2-2; 11 nucleotides agree with TRBD1. The ends lost 8 bases at V and 4 bases at J; junction bases unmatched: 6. The CDR3 has 15 amino acids. Looked up from germline, CDR1 is LNHNV and CDR2 is YYDKDF (reference sequence). This CDR3 reads CATAGQGASTGELFF. For the CDR3, the DNA is TGTGCCACCGCCGGACAGGGGGCTTCCACCGGGGAGCTGTTTTTT.

This rearrangement joins TRBV28 to TRBJ2-2; TRBD2 might be the D (6 bases). The CDR3 loop spans 15 amino acids. The ends were cut back, 4 bases at V and 7 bases at J, with 16 bases in the middle. Germline CDR1 reads MDHEN; CDR2 reads SYDVKM. The CDR3 loop is CASSSTGLGGGELFF. CDR3 sequence (DNA): TGTGCCAGCAGTTCCACAGGTCTCGGGGGCGGGGAGCTGTTTTTT.

The chain uses TRBV6-1 and TRBJ1-1; possible D gene TRBD1, 5 bases. Germline V gene data show CDR1 as MNHNS and CDR2 as SASEGT. The CDR3 loop spans 12 amino acids. The V gene lost 0 bases and the J gene lost 8 bases, with 7 bases spanning the gap. CDR3 DNA: TGTGCCAGCAGTGAAGCGGGGGGAGAAGCTTTCTTT. Its protein is CASSEAGGEAFF.

The V gene is TRBV10-1, the J gene TRBJ2-7; 7 positions match TRBD1. The V gene end was trimmed by 9 bases and the J gene end by 4 bases; junction bases not matched to a gene: 12. Per germline, CDR1 WNHNN and CDR2 SYGVQD (reference sequence). This CDR3 is 14 amino acids long. The CDR3 bases are TGCGCCAGGGGGCCGACAGGGATTGGTTACGAGCAGTACTTC. This encodes CARGPTGIGYEQYF.

The chain couples TRBV7-3 to TRBJ1-1; the match to TRBD1 covers 7 bases. This CDR3 spans 14 amino acids. Per germline, CDR1 SGHTA and CDR2 FQGTGA. J lost 3 bases, V lost 5 bases, and 6 bases had no gene match. CDR3 in DNA: TGTGCCAGCAGCGCACAGGGGACTGACACTGAAGCTTTCTTT. It codes for CASSAQGTDTEAFF.

This clone was recorded a few times. The genes are TRBV11-2 and TRBJ2-5; TRBD2 might be the D (7 bases). Germline V gives CDR1 SGHAT, CDR2 FQNNGV. V was clipped by 4 bases and J by 5 bases, with 14 bases between them. The CDR3 runs to 14 residues. CDR3: CASSSGGQAETQYF. The CDR3 bases are TGTGCCAGCAGCTCCGGGGGGCAGGCGGAGACCCAGTACTTC.

The rearrangement links TRBV10-2 to TRBJ1-6, with D unclear. V lost 0 bases, J lost 10 bases, and 10 bases lay in between. The germline gives CDR1 WSHSY, CDR2 SAAADI. CDR3 length: 14 amino acids. In DNA form, the CDR3 reads TGCGCCAGCAGTGAGTCGTATAGCGTCTCACCCCTCCACTTT. Translation gives CASSESYSVSPLHF.

V usage is TRBV5-6 and J usage is TRBJ2-2; 7 nucleotides match TRBD1. After removal of 5 bases from V and 1 base from J, the junction contained 2 bases not matched to a gene. The V gene's germline CDR1 is SGHDT and CDR2 YYEEEE. The CDR3 extends over 14 amino acids. The chain's CDR3 is CASRRTGNTGELFF. CDR3 coding DNA: TGTGCCAGCAGGCGGACAGGGAACACCGGGGAGCTGTTTTTT.

V and J are TRBV19 and TRBJ1-6; D perhaps matches TRBD1 (6 bases). Trimming removed 3 bases from V and 8 bases from J, with 20 bases in between. Germline CDR1 is LNHDA and CDR2 is SQIVND (reference sequence). CDR3 length equals 17 residues. CDR3 region: CASSIRSGATIHSPLHF. In DNA form, the CDR3 reads TGTGCCAGTAGTATTAGGTCAGGGGCCACGATTCATTCACCCCTCCACTTT.

There are a few counts of this clone. This chain joins TRBV27 and TRBJ1-1; the D is unclear. V shed 2 bases and J shed 0 bases, with 7 bases lying between them. This CDR3 region has 14 residues. Germline V gene data show CDR1 as MNHEY and CDR2 as SMNVEV (reference sequence). Here the CDR3 reads CASSLGEMNTEAFF. The CDR3 region has the DNA TGTGCCAGCAGTTTAGGTGAGATGAACACTGAAGCTTTCTTT.